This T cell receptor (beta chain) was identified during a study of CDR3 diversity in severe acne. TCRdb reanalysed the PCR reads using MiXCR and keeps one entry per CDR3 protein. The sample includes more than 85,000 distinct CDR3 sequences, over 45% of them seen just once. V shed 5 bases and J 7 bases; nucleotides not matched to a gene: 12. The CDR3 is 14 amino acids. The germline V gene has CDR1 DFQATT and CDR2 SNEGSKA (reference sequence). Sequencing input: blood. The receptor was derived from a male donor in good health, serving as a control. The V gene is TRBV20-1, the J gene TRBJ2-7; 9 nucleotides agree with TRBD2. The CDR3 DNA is TGCAGTGCTCCTAGCGGGAACCACGCTCGGGAGCAGTACTTC. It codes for CSAPSGNHAREQYF.